The text below deals with one T cell receptor beta chain. Survey-level TCR beta sequencing used the immunoSEQ assay. Data came from immunoSEQ multiplex PCR; TCRdb stores just in-frame clones and leaves some out. The table lists some 48,000 clones, just over 90% of them singletons, with roughly a tenth in the top ten. The germline V gene encodes CDR1 LNHDA and CDR2 SQIVND (reference sequence). This CDR3 has 15 amino acids. V was pared by 8 bases and J by 8 bases, with 16 bases of the junction left unmatched. The receptor was derived from a man aged 35-49 years with rheumatoid arthritis. The V gene is TRBV19, the J gene TRBJ2-3, with 7 bases fitting TRBD1. Sequenced sample: PBMCs. The CDR3 coding sequence is TGTGCCAGTGAAAAAACAGGGGCCTTAGGCGGTACGCAGTATTTT. Encoded protein: CASEKTGALGGTQYF.